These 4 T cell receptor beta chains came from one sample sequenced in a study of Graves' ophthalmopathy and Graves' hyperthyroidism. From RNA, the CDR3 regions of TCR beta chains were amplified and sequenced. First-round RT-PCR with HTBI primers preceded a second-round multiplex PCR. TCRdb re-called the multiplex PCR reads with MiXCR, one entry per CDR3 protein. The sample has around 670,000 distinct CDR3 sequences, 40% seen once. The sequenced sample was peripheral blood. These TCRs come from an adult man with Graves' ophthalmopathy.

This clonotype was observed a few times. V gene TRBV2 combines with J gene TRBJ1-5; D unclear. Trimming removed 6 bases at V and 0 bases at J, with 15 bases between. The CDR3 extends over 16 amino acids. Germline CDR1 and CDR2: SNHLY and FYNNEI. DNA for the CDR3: TGTGCCAGCAGACCGATCTTTGGGGATAGCAATCAGCCCCAGCATTTT. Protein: CASRPIFGDSNQPQHF.

CDR3 residues: CASSQGQDKAEAFF. Written as DNA, the CDR3 is TGCGCCAGCAGCCAAGGGCAAGACAAGGCCGAAGCTTTCTTT. The rearrangement uses TRBV4-3 and TRBJ1-1; D ambiguous. Trimming left V 1 base short and J 8 bases short, with 14 bases between. This CDR3 is 14 amino acids long. Looked up from germline, CDR1 is LGHNA and CDR2 is YSLEER.

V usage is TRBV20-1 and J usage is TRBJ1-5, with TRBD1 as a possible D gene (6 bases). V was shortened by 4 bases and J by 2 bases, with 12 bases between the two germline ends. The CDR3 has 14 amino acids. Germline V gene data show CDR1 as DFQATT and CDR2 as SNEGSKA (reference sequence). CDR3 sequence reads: CSANRAERNQPQHF. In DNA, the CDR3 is TGCAGTGCTAACAGGGCCGAACGCAATCAGCCCCAGCATTTT.

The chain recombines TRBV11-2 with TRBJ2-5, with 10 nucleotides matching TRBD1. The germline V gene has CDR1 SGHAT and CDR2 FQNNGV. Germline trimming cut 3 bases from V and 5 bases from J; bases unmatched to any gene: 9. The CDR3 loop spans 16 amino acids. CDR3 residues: CASSLDRGGLEETQYF. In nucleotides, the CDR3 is TGTGCCAGCAGCTTGGACAGGGGGGGGCTAGAGGAGACCCAGTACTTC.